The present T cell receptor (beta chain) was sequenced within a study of PD-L1 blockade in urothelial cancer. Across the whole study: Intravenous atezolizumab, 1,200 mg every 3 weeks, was begun by patients in about 2014. A median roughly 150,000 T cells were found in blood samples.

The assay was immunoSEQ multiplex PCR, and TCRdb's table has in-frame clones only and misses some. The sample contains about 100,000 clones, approximately 86% of which appear only once. The patients had locally advanced or metastatic urothelial carcinoma. V was cut by 3 bases and J by 5 bases, with 11 bases left in between. The CDR3 spans 14 residues. Germline values: CDR1 KGHSH, CDR2 LQKENI. V is TRBV18 and J is TRBJ2-1; D may be TRBD2 (5 bases). Here the sequenced sample was PBMCs, taken around atezolizumab (anti-PD-L1) treatment. The sequence came from a man between 45 and 60 years old with urothelial cancer. CDR3 protein: CASSPSELNNEQFF. For the CDR3, the DNA is TGTGCCAGCTCACCTAGCGAGTTAAACAATGAGCAGTTCTTC.